This TCR beta chain originates from a study of early T cells in non-severe SARS-CoV-2 infection. Across the study: Unsorted whole-blood RNA was sequenced in bulk, leaving chains unpaired. General study findings and limits: VDJdb-based annotation leaned toward anti-spike CD8 responses and missed private and CD4 specificities.

The CDR3 sequence is 14 residues long. Losses at the gene ends were 6 bases for V and 8 bases for J; bases not matched to a gene: 9. Germline CDR1 is MDHEN and CDR2 is SYDVKM. In the library, individual cDNA molecules carried attached unique molecular identifiers. TCRdb re-derived calls from the 5' RACE reads in MiXCR, one entry per CDR3 protein. Of 25,000 to 30,000 distinct CDR3 sequences listed, 5.6% are singletons. This clonotype was recorded at least ten times. As yet, its antigen is unknown. The sequencing input was whole blood. The sequence came from an adult who was a healthcare worker with PCR-confirmed SARS-CoV-2 infection or an uninfected control (not recorded which). The V gene is TRBV28, the J gene TRBJ2-7, with 11 bases fitting TRBD2. This CDR3 reads CASSKTSGTVQQYF. The CDR3 DNA follows: TGTGCCAGCAGCAAGACTAGCGGGACCGTACAGCAGTACTTC.